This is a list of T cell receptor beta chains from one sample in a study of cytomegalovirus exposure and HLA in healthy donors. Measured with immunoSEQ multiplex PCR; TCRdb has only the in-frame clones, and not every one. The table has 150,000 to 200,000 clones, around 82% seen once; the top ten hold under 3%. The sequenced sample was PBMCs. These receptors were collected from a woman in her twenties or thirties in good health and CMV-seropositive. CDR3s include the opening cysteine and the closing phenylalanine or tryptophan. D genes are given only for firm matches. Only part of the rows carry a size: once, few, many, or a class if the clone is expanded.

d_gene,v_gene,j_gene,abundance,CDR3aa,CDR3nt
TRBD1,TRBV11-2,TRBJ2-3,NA,CASGRDRVTDTQYF,TGTGCCAGCGGACGGGACAGGGTAACCGATACGCAGTATTTT
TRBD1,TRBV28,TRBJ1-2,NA,CASSGALQGYGYTF,TGTGCCAGCAGTGGCGCGCTACAGGGGTATGGCTACACCTTC
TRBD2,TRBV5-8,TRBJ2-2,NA,CASSLILAGTGELFF,TGTGCCAGCAGCTTGATACTAGCGGGAACGGGGGAGCTGTTTTTT
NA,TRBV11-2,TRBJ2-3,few,CASSLGSLLTDTQYF,TGTGCCAGCAGCTTAGGCTCACTGCTCACAGATACGCAGTATTTT
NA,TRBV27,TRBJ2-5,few,CASSSDRQETQYF,TGTGCCAGCAGTAGCGACAGACAAGAGACCCAGTACTTC
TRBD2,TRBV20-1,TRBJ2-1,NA,CSASRRGEQFF,TGCAGTGCTAGTAGGCGGGGGGAGCAGTTCTTC
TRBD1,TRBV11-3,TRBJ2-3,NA,CASSPNQGAIGDTQYF,TGTGCCAGCAGCCCAAATCAGGGGGCCATTGGCGATACGCAGTATTTT
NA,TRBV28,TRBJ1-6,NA,CASSFYSSPLHF,TGTGCCAGCAGCTTTTATAGTTCACCCCTCCACTTT
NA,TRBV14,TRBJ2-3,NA,CASSQGTGADTQYF,TGTGCCAGCAGCCAGGGGACGGGGGCAGATACGCAGTATTTT
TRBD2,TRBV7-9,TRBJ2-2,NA,CASSPRETSGGPYTGELFF,TGTGCCAGCAGCCCTAGGGAGACTAGCGGGGGACCCTACACCGGGGAGCTGTTTTTT
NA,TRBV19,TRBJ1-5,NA,CASSGTYSNQPQHF,TGTGCCAGTAGTGGGACTTATAGCAATCAGCCCCAGCATTTT
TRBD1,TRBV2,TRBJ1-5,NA,CASNGQGGQPQHF,TGTGCCAGCAATGGACAGGGGGGTCAGCCCCAGCATTTT
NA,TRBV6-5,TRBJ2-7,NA,CASGRGALEQYF,TGTGCCAGCGGGAGGGGGGCCCTCGAGCAGTACTTC
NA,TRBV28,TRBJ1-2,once,CASSSPQGGDYGYTF,TGTGCCAGCAGTTCCCCCCAGGGAGGAGACTATGGCTACACCTTC
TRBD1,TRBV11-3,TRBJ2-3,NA,CASSLADWDRDTDTQYF,TGTGCCAGCAGCTTGGCAGATTGGGACAGGGACACAGATACGCAGTATTTT
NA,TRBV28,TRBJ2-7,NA,CASRTGPGGYEQYF,TGTGCCAGCAGGACGGGACCCGGGGGCTACGAGCAGTACTTC
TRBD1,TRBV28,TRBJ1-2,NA,CATHDRGLMGYTF,TGTGCCACCCACGACAGGGGGCTTATGGGCTACACCTTC
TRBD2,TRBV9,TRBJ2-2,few,CASSAPLAGGPGELFF,TGTGCCAGCAGCGCTCCACTAGCGGGGGGGCCCGGGGAGCTGTTTTTT
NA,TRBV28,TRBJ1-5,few,CASSSSDRLAHQPQHF,TGTGCCAGCAGTTCGTCCGACAGGTTGGCGCATCAGCCCCAGCATTTT
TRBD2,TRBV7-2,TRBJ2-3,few,CASSLQGGPTDTQYF,TGTGCCAGCAGCCTCCAGGGAGGGCCCACAGATACGCAGTATTTT
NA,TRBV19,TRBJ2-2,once,CASSTVANTGELFF,TGTGCCAGTAGTACGGTGGCGAACACCGGGGAGCTGTTTTTT
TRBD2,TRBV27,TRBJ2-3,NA,CRLRRTRDTDTQYF,TGTAGGCTCCGGAGGACTAGGGACACAGATACGCAGTATTTT
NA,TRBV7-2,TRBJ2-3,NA,CASTPFGTSTDTQYF,TGTGCCAGCACCCCGTTTGGGACTAGCACAGATACGCAGTATTTT
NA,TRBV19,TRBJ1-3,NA,CASSIGGRTTGNTIYF,TGTGCCAGTAGTATAGGCGGCCGAACCACTGGAAACACCATATATTTT
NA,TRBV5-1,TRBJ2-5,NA,CASRGGVHQETQYF,TGCGCCAGCAGAGGGGGGGTACACCAAGAGACCCAGTACTTC
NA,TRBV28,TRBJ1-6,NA,CASSRVQGNSPLHF,TGTGCCAGCAGCCGAGTGCAGGGGAATTCACCCCTCCACTTT
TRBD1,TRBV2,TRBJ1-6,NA,CASSEARTGYNSPLHF,TGTGCCAGCAGTGAAGCCCGGACAGGATATAATTCACCCCTCCACTTT
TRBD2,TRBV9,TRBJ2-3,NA,CASSGQLAGGTLSTDTQYF,TGTGCCAGCAGCGGCCAACTAGCGGGGGGGACTCTCAGCACAGATACGCAGTATTTT
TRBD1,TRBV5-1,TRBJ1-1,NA,CASSTPERGRTEAFF,TGCGCCAGCAGCACCCCTGAGAGGGGGCGCACTGAAGCTTTCTTT
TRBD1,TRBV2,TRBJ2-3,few,CASSVGTVSPNLPGGYF,TGTGCCAGCAGTGTCGGGACAGTCAGCCCGAACCTTCCCGGTGGGTATTTT
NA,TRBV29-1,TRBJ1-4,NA,CSVEEGDRTNEKLFF,TGCAGCGTTGAAGAGGGTGACAGAACTAATGAAAAACTGTTTTTT
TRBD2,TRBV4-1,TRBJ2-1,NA,CASSQDSGGGPYNEQFF,TGCGCCAGCAGCCAAGATTCTGGGGGGGGACCCTACAATGAGCAGTTCTTC
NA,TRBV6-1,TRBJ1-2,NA,CASPRRGTLEGYTF,TGTGCCAGCCCCAGACGGGGGACTCTGGAAGGCTACACCTTC
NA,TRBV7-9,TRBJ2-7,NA,CASSFARGGLTPGQYF,TGTGCCAGCAGCTTTGCGAGGGGGGGCTTAACCCCAGGGCAGTACTTC
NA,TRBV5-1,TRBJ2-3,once,CASSLVVGTDTQYF,TGCGCCAGCAGCTTGGTCGTTGGCACAGATACGCAGTATTTT
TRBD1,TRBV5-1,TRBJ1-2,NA,CASSLDRGSGGYTF,TGCGCCAGCAGCTTGGACAGGGGCTCGGGTGGCTACACCTTC
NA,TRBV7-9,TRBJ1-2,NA,CASSPRGQGYTF,TGTGCCAGCAGCCCCAGGGGTCAGGGCTACACCTTC
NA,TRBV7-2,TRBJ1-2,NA,CASTLAGGLGYTF,TGTGCCAGCACCCTAGCGGGAGGGCTAGGCTACACCTTC
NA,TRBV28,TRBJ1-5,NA,CASSSRPAGYNQPQHF,TGTGCCAGCAGTTCCCGGCCGGCGGGCTACAATCAGCCCCAGCATTTT
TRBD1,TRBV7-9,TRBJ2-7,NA,CASSGQGGHEQYF,TGTGCCAGCAGCGGACAGGGAGGCCACGAGCAGTACTTC
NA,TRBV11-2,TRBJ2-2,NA,CAIEGGVAAKPGELFF,TGTGCCATCGAAGGCGGGGTAGCCGCTAAACCCGGGGAGCTGTTTTTT
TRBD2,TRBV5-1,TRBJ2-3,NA,CASSSRRDNTAGITDTQYF,TGCGCCAGCAGCTCACGGCGGGATAACACAGCGGGGATCACAGATACGCAGTATTTT
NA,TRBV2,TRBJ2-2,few,CASSERGILTGELFF,TGTGCCAGCAGTGAAAGGGGAATACTGACCGGGGAGCTGTTTTTT
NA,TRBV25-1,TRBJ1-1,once,CASSEWGQGRGEAFF,TGTGCCAGCAGTGAATGGGGGCAGGGCAGGGGTGAAGCTTTCTTT
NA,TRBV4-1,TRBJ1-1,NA,CASSQQGPKAFF,TGCGCCAGCAGCCAACAGGGGCCTAAGGCTTTCTTT
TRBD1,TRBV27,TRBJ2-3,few,CASSLQGAGTDTQYF,TGTGCCAGCAGTCTTCAGGGGGCTGGCACAGATACGCAGTATTTT
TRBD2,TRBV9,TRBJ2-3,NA,CASSPAGGRTDTQYF,TGTGCCAGCAGCCCAGCGGGGGGGCGCACAGATACGCAGTATTTT
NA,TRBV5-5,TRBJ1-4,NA,CASSLGLQEKLFF,TGTGCCAGCAGCTTGGGACTACAGGAAAAACTGTTTTTT
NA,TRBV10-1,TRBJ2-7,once,CAGRGTYEQYF,TGCGCCGGCAGGGGCACCTACGAGCAGTACTTC
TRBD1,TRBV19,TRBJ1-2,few,CASSTDRGTYGYTF,TGTGCCAGTAGTACAGACAGGGGCACCTATGGCTACACCTTC
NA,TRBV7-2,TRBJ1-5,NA,CASSLVQNSNQPQHF,TGTGCCAGCAGCTTAGTACAGAATAGCAATCAGCCCCAGCATTTT
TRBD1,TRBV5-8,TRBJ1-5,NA,CASSWTGFGNQPQHF,TGTGCCAGCAGTTGGACAGGGTTCGGCAATCAGCCCCAGCATTTT
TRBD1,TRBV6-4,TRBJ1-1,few,CASSPGQGPYNTEAFF,TGTGCCAGCAGTCCGGGACAGGGGCCTTACAACACTGAAGCTTTCTTT
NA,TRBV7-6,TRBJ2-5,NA,CASSLADREGETQYF,TGTGCCAGCAGCTTAGCGGACAGGGAGGGGGAGACCCAGTACTTC
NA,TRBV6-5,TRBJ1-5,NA,CASSTEQESAQPQHF,TGTGCCAGCAGTACCGAACAGGAATCCGCTCAGCCCCAGCATTTT
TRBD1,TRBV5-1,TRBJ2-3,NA,CASRSQGGTDTQYF,TGCGCCAGCAGGTCCCAGGGGGGCACAGATACGCAGTATTTT